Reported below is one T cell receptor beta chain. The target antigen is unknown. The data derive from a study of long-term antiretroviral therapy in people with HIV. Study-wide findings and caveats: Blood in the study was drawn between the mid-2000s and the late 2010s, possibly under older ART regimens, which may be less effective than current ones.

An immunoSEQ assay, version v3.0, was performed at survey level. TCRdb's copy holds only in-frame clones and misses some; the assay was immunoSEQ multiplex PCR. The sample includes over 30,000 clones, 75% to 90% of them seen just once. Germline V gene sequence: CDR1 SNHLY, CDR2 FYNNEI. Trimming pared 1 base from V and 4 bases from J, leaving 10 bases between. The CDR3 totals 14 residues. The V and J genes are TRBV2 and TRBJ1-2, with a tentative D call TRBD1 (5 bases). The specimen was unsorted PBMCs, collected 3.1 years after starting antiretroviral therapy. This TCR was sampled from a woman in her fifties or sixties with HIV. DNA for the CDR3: TGTGCCAGCAGTGAAGAGGGACGGATCTATGGCTACACCTTC. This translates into CASSEEGRIYGYTF.